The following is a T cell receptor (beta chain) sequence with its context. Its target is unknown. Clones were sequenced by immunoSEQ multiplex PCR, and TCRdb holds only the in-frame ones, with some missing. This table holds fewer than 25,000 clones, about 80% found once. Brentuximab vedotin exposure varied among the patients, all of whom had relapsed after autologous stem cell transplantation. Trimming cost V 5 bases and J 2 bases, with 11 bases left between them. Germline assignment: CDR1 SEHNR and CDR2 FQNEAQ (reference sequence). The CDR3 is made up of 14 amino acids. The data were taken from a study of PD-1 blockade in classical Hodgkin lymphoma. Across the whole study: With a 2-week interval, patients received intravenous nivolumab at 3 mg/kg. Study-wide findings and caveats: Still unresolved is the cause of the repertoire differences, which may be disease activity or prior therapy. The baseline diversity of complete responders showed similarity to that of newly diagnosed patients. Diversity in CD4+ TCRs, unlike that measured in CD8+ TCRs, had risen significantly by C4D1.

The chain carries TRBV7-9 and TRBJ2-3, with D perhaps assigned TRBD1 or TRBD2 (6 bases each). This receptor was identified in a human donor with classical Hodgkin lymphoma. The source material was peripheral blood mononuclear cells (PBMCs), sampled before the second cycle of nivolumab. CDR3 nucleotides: TGTGCCAGCAGCGCGGGACAAGCCACAGATACGCAGTATTTT. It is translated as CASSAGQATDTQYF.